This TCR beta chain derives from a study of cytomegalovirus exposure and HLA in healthy donors. This clone was counted once. The antigen is undetermined. Primers for the PCR totalled 60 Vbeta and 13 Jbeta. The method was immunoSEQ multiplex PCR; TCRdb's version includes in-frame clones alone and lacks a portion of them. Among 90,000 to 150,000 clones, 77% were seen once, and the ten largest hold around 4%. Study results and caveats: For most subjects, TCR beta sequences were reported to predict HLA-A and HLA-B alleles with accuracy. Per a later analysis, 16,951 TCR beta sequences showed association with HLA alleles at 0.05 false discovery rate. TCR beta chains numbering roughly 150 were designated cytomegalovirus-associated.

This receptor was taken from a human donor in good health. The sample consisted of PBMCs.

The CDR3 region has the DNA TGTGCCACCAGCCAGGGGTCTAGGAGCACTGAAGCTTTCTTT. Translation: CATSQGSRSTEAFF. The chain couples TRBV15 to TRBJ1-1, with a possible D match to TRBD1 (6 bases). Trimming removed 5 bases from V and 4 bases from J, with 14 bases in between. Germline loops: CDR1 LNHNV, CDR2 YYDKDF (reference sequence). There are 14 residues in the CDR3. Full variable domain (missing parts from reference TRBV15 and TRBJ1-1): DAMVIQNPRYQVTQFGKPVTLSCSQTLNHNVMYWYQQKSSQAPKLLFHYYDKDFNNEADTPDNFQSRRPNTSFCFLDIRSPGLGDTAMYLCATSQGSRSTEAFFGQGTRLTVV.